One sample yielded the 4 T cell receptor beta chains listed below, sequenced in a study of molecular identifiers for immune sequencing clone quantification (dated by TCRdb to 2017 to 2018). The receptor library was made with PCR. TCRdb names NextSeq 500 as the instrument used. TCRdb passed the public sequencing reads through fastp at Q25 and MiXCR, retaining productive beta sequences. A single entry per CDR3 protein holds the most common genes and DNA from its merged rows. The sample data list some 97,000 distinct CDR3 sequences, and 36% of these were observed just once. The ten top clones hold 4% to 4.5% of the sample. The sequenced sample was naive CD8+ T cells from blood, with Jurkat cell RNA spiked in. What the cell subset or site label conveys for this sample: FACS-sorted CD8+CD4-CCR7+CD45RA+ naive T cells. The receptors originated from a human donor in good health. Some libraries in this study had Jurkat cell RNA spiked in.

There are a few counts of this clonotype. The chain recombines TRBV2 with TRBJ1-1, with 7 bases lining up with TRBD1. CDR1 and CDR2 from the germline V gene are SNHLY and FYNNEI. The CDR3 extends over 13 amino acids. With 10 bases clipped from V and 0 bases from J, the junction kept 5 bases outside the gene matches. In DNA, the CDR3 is TGTGCCACCTCAGGGGGGATGAACACTGAAGCTTTCTTT. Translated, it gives CATSGGMNTEAFF.

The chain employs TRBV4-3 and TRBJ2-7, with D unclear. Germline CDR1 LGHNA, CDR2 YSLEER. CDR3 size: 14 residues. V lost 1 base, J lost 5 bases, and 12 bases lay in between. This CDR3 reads CASSQGENGHEQYF. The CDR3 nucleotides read TGCGCCAGCAGCCAAGGCGAGAACGGCCACGAGCAGTACTTC.

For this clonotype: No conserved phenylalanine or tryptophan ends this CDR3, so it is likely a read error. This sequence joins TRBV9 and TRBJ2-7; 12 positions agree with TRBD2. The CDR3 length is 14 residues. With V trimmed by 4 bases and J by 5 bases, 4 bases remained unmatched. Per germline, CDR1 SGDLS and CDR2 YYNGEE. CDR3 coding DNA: TGTGCCAGCAGCCCGCGACTAGCGGGAGACGAGCAGTACTAC. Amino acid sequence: CASSPRLAGDEQYY.

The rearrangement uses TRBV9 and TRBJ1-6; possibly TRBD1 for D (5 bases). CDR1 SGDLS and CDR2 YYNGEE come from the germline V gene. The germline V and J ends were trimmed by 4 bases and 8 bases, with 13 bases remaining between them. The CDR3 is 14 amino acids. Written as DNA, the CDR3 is TGTGCCAGCAGCCAGGGATTTTTTGATTCACCCCTCCACTTT. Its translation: CASSQGFFDSPLHF.